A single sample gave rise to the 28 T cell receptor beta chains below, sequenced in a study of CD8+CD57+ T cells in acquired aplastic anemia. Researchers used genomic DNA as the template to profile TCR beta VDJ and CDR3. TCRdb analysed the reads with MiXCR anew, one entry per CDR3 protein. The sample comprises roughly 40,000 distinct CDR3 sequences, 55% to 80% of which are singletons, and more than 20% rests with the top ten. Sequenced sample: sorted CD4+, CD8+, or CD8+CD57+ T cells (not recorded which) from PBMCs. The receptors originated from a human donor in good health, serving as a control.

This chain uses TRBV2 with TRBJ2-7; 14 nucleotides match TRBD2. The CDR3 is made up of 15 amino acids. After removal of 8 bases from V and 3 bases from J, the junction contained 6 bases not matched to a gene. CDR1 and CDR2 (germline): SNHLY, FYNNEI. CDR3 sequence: CASYVGLAGVYEQYF. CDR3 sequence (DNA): TGTGCCAGCTACGTGGGACTAGCGGGAGTCTACGAGCAGTACTTC. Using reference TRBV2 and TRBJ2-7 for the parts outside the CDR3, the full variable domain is EPEVTQTPSHQVTQMGQEVILRCVPISNHLYFYWYRQILGQKVEFLVSFYNNEISEKSEIFDDQFSVERPDGSNFTLKIRSTKLEDSAMYFCASYVGLAGVYEQYFGPGTRLTVT.

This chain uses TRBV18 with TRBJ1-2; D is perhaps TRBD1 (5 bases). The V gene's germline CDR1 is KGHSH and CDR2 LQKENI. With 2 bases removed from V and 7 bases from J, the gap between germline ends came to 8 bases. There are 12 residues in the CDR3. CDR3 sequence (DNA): TGTGCCAGCTCACCAGGGACTGCTGGCTACACCTTC. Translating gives CASSPGTAGYTF.

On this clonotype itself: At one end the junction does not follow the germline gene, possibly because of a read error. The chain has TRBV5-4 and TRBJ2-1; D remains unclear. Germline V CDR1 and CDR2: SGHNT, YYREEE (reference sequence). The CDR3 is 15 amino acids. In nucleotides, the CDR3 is TGTGCCAGCAGTTTGGCAGGACCCAAATGGGGTGAGCAGCTCTTC. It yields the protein CASSLAGPKWGEQLF.

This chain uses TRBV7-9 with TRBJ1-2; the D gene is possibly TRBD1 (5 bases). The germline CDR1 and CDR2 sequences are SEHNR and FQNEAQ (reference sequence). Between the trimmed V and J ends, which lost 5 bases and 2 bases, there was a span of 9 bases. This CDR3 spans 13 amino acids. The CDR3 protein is CASSRGPNYGYTF. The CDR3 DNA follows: TGTGCCAGCAGCCGGGGACCGAACTATGGCTACACCTTC.

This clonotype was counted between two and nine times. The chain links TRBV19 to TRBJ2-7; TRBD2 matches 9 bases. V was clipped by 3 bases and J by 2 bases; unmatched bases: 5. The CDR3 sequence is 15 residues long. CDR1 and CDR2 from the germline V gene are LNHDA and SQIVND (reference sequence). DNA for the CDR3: TGTGCCAGTAGTATCGCTAGCGGGGAAACCTACGAGCAGTACTTC. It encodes CASSIASGETYEQYF.

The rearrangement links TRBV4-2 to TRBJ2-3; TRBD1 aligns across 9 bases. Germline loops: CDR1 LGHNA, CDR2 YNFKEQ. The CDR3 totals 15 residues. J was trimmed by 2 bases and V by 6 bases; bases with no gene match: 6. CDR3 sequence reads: CASSPGTGYTDTQYF. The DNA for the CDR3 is TGTGCCAGCAGTCCCGGGACAGGGTACACAGATACGCAGTATTTT.

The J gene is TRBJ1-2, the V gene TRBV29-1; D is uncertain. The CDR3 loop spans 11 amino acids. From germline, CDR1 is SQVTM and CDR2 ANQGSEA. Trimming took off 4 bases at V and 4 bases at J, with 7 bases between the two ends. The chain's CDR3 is CSVVVTYGYTF. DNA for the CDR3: TGCAGCGTTGTGGTGACCTATGGCTACACCTTC.

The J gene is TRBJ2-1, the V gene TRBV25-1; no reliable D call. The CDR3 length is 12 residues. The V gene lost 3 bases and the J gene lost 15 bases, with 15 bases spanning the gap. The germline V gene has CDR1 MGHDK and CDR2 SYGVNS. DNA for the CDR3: TGTGCCAGCAGTGACGACTCACGGGTAAGGTTCTTC. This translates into CASSDDSRVRFF.

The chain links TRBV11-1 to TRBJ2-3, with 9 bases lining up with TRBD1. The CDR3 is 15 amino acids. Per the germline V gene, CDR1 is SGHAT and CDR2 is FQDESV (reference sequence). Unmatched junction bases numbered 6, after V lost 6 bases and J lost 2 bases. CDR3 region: CASRSGTGNTDTQYF. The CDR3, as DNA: TGTGCCAGCAGATCCGGGACAGGGAACACAGATACGCAGTATTTT.

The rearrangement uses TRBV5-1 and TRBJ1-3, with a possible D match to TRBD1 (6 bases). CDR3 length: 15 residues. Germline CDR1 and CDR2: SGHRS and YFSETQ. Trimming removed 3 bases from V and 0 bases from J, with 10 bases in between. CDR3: CASSYDRSSGNTIYF. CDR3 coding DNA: TGCGCCAGCAGCTACGACAGGAGCTCTGGAAACACCATATATTTT.

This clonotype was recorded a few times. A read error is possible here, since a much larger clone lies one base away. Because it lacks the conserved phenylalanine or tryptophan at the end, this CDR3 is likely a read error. The CDR3, as DNA: TGTGCCTGGGCAGGGGGCCACACTGAAGCTTTCATT. Its protein is CAWAGGHTEAFI. The chain employs TRBV30 and TRBJ1-1, with 8 bases aligning to TRBD1. The CDR3 consists of 12 residues. The ends lost 5 bases at V and 3 bases at J; junction bases unmatched: 2. Germline CDR1 is GTSNPN and CDR2 is SVGIG (reference sequence).

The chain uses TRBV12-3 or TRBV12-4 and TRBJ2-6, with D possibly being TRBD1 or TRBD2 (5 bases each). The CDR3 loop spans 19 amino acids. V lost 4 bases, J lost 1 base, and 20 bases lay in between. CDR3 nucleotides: TGTGCCAGCAGTTCGACCCGGGGCAGGTTACCGTCTGGGGCCAACGTCCTGACTTTC. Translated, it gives CASSSTRGRLPSGANVLTF.

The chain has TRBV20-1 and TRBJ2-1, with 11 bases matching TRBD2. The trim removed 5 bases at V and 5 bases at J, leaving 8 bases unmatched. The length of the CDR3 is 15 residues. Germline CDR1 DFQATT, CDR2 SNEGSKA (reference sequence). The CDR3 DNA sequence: TGCAGTGCTCGTATAGCGGGAGGGTTTCACAATGAGCAGTTCTTC. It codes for CSARIAGGFHNEQFF.

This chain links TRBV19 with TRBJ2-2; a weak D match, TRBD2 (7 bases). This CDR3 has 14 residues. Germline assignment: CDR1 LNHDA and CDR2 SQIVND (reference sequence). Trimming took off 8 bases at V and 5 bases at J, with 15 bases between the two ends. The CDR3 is CASYKQGGTGELFF. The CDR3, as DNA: TGTGCCAGTTATAAACAGGGAGGGACCGGGGAGCTGTTTTTT.

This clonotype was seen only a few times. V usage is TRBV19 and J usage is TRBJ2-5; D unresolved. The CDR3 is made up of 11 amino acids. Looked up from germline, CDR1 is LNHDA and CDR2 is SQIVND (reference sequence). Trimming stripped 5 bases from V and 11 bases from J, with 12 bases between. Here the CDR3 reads CASSSGWRQYF. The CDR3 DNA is TGTGCCAGTAGTTCCGGCTGGCGACAGTACTTC.

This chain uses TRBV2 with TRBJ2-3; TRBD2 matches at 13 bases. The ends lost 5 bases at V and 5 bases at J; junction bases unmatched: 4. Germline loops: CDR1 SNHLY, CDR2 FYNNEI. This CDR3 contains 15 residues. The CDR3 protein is CASSWTSGGGDTQYF. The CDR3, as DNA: TGTGCCAGCAGTTGGACTAGCGGGGGCGGAGATACGCAGTATTTT.

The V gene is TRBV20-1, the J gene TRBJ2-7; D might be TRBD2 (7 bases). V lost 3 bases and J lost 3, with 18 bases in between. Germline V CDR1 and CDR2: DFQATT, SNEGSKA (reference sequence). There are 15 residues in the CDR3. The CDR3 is CSARGAGRELYEQYF. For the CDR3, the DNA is TGCAGTGCTAGGGGGGCAGGGCGGGAGCTCTACGAGCAGTACTTC.

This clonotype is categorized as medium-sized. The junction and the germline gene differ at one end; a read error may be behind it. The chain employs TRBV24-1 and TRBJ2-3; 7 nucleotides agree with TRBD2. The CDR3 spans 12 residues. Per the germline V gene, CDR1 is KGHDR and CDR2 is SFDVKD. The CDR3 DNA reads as TGTGCCACCAGTGATTCGGGACTACCGCCGAATTTT. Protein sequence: CATSDSGLPPNF.

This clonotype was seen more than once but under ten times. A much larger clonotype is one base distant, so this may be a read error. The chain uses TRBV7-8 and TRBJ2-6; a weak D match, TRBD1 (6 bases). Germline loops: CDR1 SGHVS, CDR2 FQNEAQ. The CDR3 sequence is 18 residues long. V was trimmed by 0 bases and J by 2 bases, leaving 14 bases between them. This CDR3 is CASSLAGTFYPGANVLTF. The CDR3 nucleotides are TGTGCCAGCAGCTTAGCGGGGACATTCTACCCTGGGGCCAACGTCCTGACTTTC.

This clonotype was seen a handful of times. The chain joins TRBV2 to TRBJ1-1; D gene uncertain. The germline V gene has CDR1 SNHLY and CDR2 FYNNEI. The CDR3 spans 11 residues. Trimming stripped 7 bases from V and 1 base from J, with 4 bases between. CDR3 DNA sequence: TGTGCCAGCAAGTGGAACACTGAAGCTTTCTTT. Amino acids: CASKWNTEAFF.

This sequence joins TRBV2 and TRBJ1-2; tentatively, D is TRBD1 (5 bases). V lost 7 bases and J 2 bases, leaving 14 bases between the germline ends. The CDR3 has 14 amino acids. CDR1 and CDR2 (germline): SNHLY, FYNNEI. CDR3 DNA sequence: TGTGCCAGCAAGGGGAGGGTCGGGAACTATGGCTACACCTTC. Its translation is CASKGRVGNYGYTF.

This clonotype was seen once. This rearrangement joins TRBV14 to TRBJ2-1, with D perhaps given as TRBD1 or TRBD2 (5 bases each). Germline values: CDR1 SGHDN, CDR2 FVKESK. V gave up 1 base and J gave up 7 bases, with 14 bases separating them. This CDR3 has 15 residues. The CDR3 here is CASSQGGTLMNEQFF. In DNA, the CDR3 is TGTGCCAGCAGCCAAGGGGGGACGTTAATGAATGAGCAGTTCTTC.

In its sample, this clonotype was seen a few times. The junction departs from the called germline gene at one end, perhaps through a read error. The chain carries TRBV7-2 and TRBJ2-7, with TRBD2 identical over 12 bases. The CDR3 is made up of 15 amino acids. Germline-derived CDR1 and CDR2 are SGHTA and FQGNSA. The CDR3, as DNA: TGTGCCAGCAGCCTAGCGGGGGGGCCGTCCTACGAGCAGTACTTC. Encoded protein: CASSLAGGPSYEQYF.

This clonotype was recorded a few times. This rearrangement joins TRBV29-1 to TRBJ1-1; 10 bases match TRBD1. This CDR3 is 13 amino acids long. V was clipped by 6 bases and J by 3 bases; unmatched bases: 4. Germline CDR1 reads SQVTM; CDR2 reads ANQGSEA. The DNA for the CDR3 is TGCAGCGTCCAAGGACAGGGGGACACTGAAGCTTTCTTT. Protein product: CSVQGQGDTEAFF.

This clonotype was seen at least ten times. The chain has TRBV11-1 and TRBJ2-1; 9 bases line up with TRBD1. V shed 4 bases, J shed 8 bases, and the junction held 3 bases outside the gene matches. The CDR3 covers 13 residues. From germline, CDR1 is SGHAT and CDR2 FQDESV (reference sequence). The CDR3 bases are TGTGCCAGCAGCTGGGGACAGGGCGATGAGCAGTTCTTC. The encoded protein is CASSWGQGDEQFF.

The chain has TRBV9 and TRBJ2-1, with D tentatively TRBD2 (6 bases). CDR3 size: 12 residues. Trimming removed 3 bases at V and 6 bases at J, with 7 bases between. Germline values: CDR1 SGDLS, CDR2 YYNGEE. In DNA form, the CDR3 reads TGTGCCAGCAGCGGGGGGGTCAATGAGCAGTTCTTC. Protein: CASSGGVNEQFF.

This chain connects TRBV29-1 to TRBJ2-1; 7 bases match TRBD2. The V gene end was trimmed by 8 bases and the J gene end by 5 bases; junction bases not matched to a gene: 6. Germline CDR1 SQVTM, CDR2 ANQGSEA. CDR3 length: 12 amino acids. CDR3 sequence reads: CSLSAGHNEQFF. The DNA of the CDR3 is TGCAGCCTTTCAGCGGGGCACAATGAGCAGTTCTTC.

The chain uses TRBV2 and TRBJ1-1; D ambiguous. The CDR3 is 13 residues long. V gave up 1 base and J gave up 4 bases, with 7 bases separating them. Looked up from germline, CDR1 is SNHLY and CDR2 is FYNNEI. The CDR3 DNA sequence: TGTGCCAGCAGTGAAGACCTGGGCACTGAAGCTTTCTTT. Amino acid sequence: CASSEDLGTEAFF.